The next 28 T cell receptor beta chains were all read from a single sample in a study of radiotherapy plus CTLA-4 blockade in lung cancer. Here immunoSEQ multiplex PCR was the method, and the copy in TCRdb shows in-frame clones only, minus some. The sample lists under 40,000 clones, around 70% occurring once. The source material was peripheral blood, sampled from a patient treated with radiotherapy plus ipilimumab. These receptor sequences come from a human donor with non-small cell lung cancer who had stable disease on radiotherapy plus ipilimumab.

The V gene is TRBV7-9, the J gene TRBJ1-2; tentatively, D is TRBD1 (6 bases). With 6 bases removed from V and 2 bases from J, the gap between germline ends came to 10 bases. The CDR3 length is 13 residues. CDR1 SEHNR and CDR2 FQNEAQ come from the germline V gene (reference sequence). Written as DNA, the CDR3 is TGTGCCAGCAGTCGTACAGGGAACTATGGCTACACCTTC. This encodes CASSRTGNYGYTF.

V usage is TRBV9 and J usage is TRBJ1-1; D is unclear. CDR3 length: 14 residues. V lost 0 bases and J 5 bases, leaving 11 bases between the germline ends. The germline V gene encodes CDR1 SGDLS and CDR2 YYNGEE. The CDR3 reads CASSVGRERTEAFF. The DNA for the CDR3 is TGTGCCAGCAGCGTAGGGAGGGAGAGGACTGAAGCTTTCTTT. Full variable domain (remainder filled in from reference TRBV9 and TRBJ1-1): DSGVTQTPKHLITATGQRVTLRCSPRSGDLSVYWYQQSLDQGLQFLIQYYNGEERAKGNILERFSAQQFPDLHSELNLSSLELGDSALYFCASSVGRERTEAFFGQGTRLTVV.

The chain's CDR3 is CASSQNRNEQYF. Written as DNA, the CDR3 is TGTGCCAGCAGCCAGAACAGAAACGAGCAGTACTTC. V usage is TRBV4-2 and J usage is TRBJ2-7; no definite D call. Germline lookup yields CDR1 LGHNA and CDR2 YNFKEQ. The V and J ends lost 3 bases and 5 bases respectively, with 8 bases between them. The CDR3 is 12 amino acids.

The rearrangement joins TRBV15 to TRBJ1-1; no firm D call. The CDR3 is 16 amino acids. V dropped 0 bases and J dropped 1 base, with 12 bases sitting between them. Germline lookup yields CDR1 LNHNV and CDR2 YYDKDF (reference sequence). The CDR3 DNA is TGTGCCACCAGCAGAGATGGTGGAGGCGGGAACACTGAAGCTTTCTTT. This encodes CATSRDGGGGNTEAFF. Using reference TRBV15 and TRBJ1-1 for the parts outside the CDR3, the full variable domain is DAMVIQNPRYQVTQFGKPVTLSCSQTLNHNVMYWYQQKSSQAPKLLFHYYDKDFNNEADTPDNFQSRRPNTSFCFLDIRSPGLGDTAMYLCATSRDGGGGNTEAFFGQGTRLTVV.

This CDR3 is CASSPGRVLGEQFF. The CDR3 region has the DNA TGCGCCAGCAGTCCGGGGAGGGTCCTCGGTGAGCAGTTCTTC. V usage is TRBV10-2 and J usage is TRBJ2-1; 7 nucleotides match TRBD2. The CDR3 is 14 residues long. CDR1 and CDR2 (germline): WSHSY, SAAADI. Losses at the gene ends were 5 bases for V and 9 bases for J; bases not matched to a gene: 10.

The chain recombines TRBV6-5 with TRBJ2-1; TRBD2 aligns across 13 bases. This CDR3 comprises 15 residues. Trimming removed 7 bases from V and 6 bases from J; junction bases left unmatched: 6. Germline CDR1 reads MNHEY; CDR2 reads SVGAGI. CDR3 in DNA: TGTGCCAGCAACCTTGGACTAGCGGGAGTCAATGAGCAGTTCTTC. Encoded protein: CASNLGLAGVNEQFF.

J is TRBJ1-1 and V is TRBV12-2; TRBD1 is the table's D call and was not checked against the DNA. TRBV12-2 is shown as a pseudogene. The CDR3 length is 15 residues. The DNA for the CDR3 is TGTGCAAGTCGCGGGCCAAACAAGAAGAACACTGAAGCTTTCTTT. It encodes CASRGPNKKNTEAFF.

Points on this clone: This sample includes further DNA sequences coding for the same CDR3. The V call is TRBV29-1, the J call TRBJ2-3; D unclear. CDR3 length: 15 amino acids. Trimming removed 6 bases at V and 3 bases at J, with 19 bases between. Germline loops: CDR1 SQVTM, CDR2 ANQGSEA. This CDR3 is CSVVGWTALTDTQYF. CDR3 DNA sequence: TGCAGCGTCGTGGGGTGGACCGCTTTGACAGATACGCAGTATTTT.

The gene calls are TRBV10-1 and TRBJ1-1, with no clear D. The germline gives CDR1 WNHNN, CDR2 SYGVQD (reference sequence). This CDR3 contains 16 residues. V was trimmed by 2 bases and J by 4 bases, leaving 17 bases between them. This chain's CDR3 is CASSEVRSGLGTEAFF. The DNA of the CDR3 is TGCGCCAGCAGTGAGGTCAGATCGGGGTTGGGCACTGAAGCTTTCTTT.

V gene TRBV7-2 combines with J gene TRBJ2-1; 9 positions match TRBD2. Germline V gene lookup returns CDR1 SGHTA and CDR2 FQGNSA. With 8 bases clipped from V and 3 bases from J, the junction kept 8 bases outside the gene matches. CDR3 size: 15 residues. As DNA, the CDR3 is TGTGCCAGCTCAGCTAGCGGGACGGTCTACAATGAGCAGTTCTTC. Encoded protein: CASSASGTVYNEQFF.

The chain has TRBV7-2 and TRBJ2-7; weak D call: TRBD2 (6 bases). From germline, CDR1 is SGHTA and CDR2 FQGNSA. Deletions cut 0 bases from V and 8 bases from J, with 17 bases between. The CDR3 is 15 amino acids. The CDR3 nucleotides are TGTGCCAGCAGCTTAGCCTTGCGGGACTCCCCAAAGCAGTACTTC. It is translated as CASSLALRDSPKQYF.

CDR3 bases: TGTGCCAGCAGGAGAAGTGTAGCCAAAGGTGAAGCTTTCTTT. This sequence encodes CASRRSVAKGEAFF. The chain links TRBV6-5 to TRBJ1-1, with D unclear. This CDR3 is 14 amino acids long. The germline V gene has CDR1 MNHEY and CDR2 SVGAGI. The germline V and J ends were trimmed by 6 bases and 7 bases, with 18 bases remaining between them.

The chain is built from TRBV6-5 and TRBJ2-7; 10 bases match TRBD1. Germline V gene data show CDR1 as MNHEY and CDR2 as SVGAGI. This CDR3 is built from 14 residues. The trim removed 5 bases at V and 5 bases at J, leaving 6 bases unmatched. This chain's CDR3 is CASSRRQGANEQYF. CDR3 in DNA: TGTGCCAGCAGTCGAAGACAGGGGGCAAACGAGCAGTACTTC.

The J gene is TRBJ2-7, the V gene TRBV6-1; 7 positions agree with TRBD1. J was trimmed by 2 bases and V by 2 bases; bases with no gene match: 3. Germline V gene data show CDR1 as MNHNS and CDR2 as SASEGT. The CDR3 totals 14 residues. CDR3 amino acids: CASSEYRGTYEQYF. DNA of the CDR3: TGTGCCAGCAGTGAATACAGGGGAACCTACGAGCAGTACTTC.

This clone was seen a handful of times. The chain employs TRBV6-4 and TRBJ2-3; D remains unclear. Germline CDR1 is MRHNA and CDR2 is SNTAGT. The germline V and J ends were trimmed by 3 bases and 2 bases, with 6 bases remaining between them. The CDR3 sequence is 13 residues long. The CDR3 sequence: CASSEGYTDTQYF. The CDR3 bases are TGTGCCAGCAGTGAGGGCTACACAGATACGCAGTATTTT.

Written as DNA, the CDR3 is TGTGCCAGCAGCCCACGGACTAGCGGGAGTTCTAGTACAGATACGCAGTATTTT. As protein: CASSPRTSGSSSTDTQYF. This chain links TRBV9 with TRBJ2-3; TRBD2 aligns across 13 bases. The CDR3 is 18 amino acids. Germline values: CDR1 SGDLS, CDR2 YYNGEE. J was trimmed by 3 bases and V by 4 bases; bases with no gene match: 11.

The chain joins TRBV7-9 to TRBJ2-4; 8 positions agree with TRBD1. The V segment lost 3 bases and the J segment 5 bases; nucleotides outside the gene matches: 3. Germline V gene lookup returns CDR1 SEHNR and CDR2 FQNEAQ (reference sequence). The CDR3 totals 14 residues. CDR3 in amino acids: CASSFRGRENIQYF. The CDR3, as DNA: TGTGCCAGCAGCTTCAGGGGGCGAGAAAACATTCAGTACTTC. The entire variable domain, with the rest obtained from reference TRBV7-9 and TRBJ2-4, is as follows: DTGVSQNPRHKITKRGQNVTFRCDPISEHNRLYWYRQTLGQGPEFLTYFQNEAQLEKSRLLSDRFSAERPKGSFSTLEIQRTEQGDSAMYLCASSFRGRENIQYFGAGTRLSVL.

The chain links TRBV4-1 to TRBJ2-7; 9 nucleotides align to TRBD1. The germline gives CDR1 MGHRA, CDR2 YSYEKL. With V trimmed by 1 base and J by 3 bases, 4 bases remained unmatched. The CDR3 runs 15 residues. The CDR3 is CASSQGRTGVYEQYF. DNA of the CDR3: TGCGCCAGCAGCCAAGGAAGGACAGGGGTCTACGAGCAGTACTTC.

The chain links TRBV2 to TRBJ2-1; TRBD1 matches 7 bases. The CDR3 extends over 13 amino acids. V was clipped by 7 bases and J by 4 bases; unmatched bases: 4. The germline V gene encodes CDR1 SNHLY and CDR2 FYNNEI. CDR3 coding DNA: TGTGCCAGCAAGACAGGGCTTTACAATGAGCAGTTCTTC. Translation: CASKTGLYNEQFF.

This clone was counted only a few times. The genes are TRBV2 and TRBJ1-4, with TRBD1 as a possible D gene (6 bases). Trimming cost V 8 bases and J 8 bases, with 18 bases left between them. There are 14 residues in the CDR3. Germline-derived CDR1 and CDR2 are SNHLY and FYNNEI. In nucleotides, the CDR3 is TGTGCCAGCTGGTCGTGGGGGACAAACGAAAAACTGTTTTTT. Translating gives CASWSWGTNEKLFF.

The V call is TRBV13, the J call TRBJ2-1; 10 bases are shared with TRBD2. Trimming removed 5 bases from V and 3 bases from J; junction bases left unmatched: 10. Germline CDR1 and CDR2: PRHDT and FYEKMQ (reference sequence). The CDR3 runs 17 residues. CDR3: CASSPALAGAHYNEQFF. CDR3 DNA: TGTGCCAGCAGCCCAGCTCTAGCGGGAGCGCACTACAATGAGCAGTTCTTC.

This chain joins TRBV6-6 and TRBJ2-5, with TRBD1 as a possible D gene (7 bases). With 8 bases removed from V and 6 bases from J, the gap between germline ends came to 10 bases. The CDR3 is made up of 11 amino acids. Germline CDR1 and CDR2: MNHNY and SVGAGI (reference sequence). This CDR3 reads CASAGQKTQYF. The CDR3 coding sequence is TGTGCCAGCGCGGGACAGAAGACCCAGTACTTC.

The chain joins TRBV7-8 to TRBJ2-3; D not resolved. V was shortened by 1 base and J by 7 bases, with 12 bases between the two germline ends. Germline loops: CDR1 SGHVS, CDR2 FQNEAQ. This CDR3 has 14 amino acids. CDR3 in DNA: TGTGCCAGCAGCTTAGGGGCGAGCGCGTATACGCAGTATTTT. Translating it yields CASSLGASAYTQYF.

This chain joins TRBV20-1 and TRBJ2-7, with D unresolved. Trimming took off 5 bases at V and 9 bases at J, with 14 bases between the two ends. Germline loops: CDR1 DFQATT, CDR2 SNEGSKA (reference sequence). The CDR3 contains 11 residues. This CDR3 reads CSAGIGVGQYF. The DNA for the CDR3 is TGCAGTGCTGGCATTGGGGTCGGGCAGTACTTC.

This rearrangement joins TRBV6-5 to TRBJ2-3; 7 nucleotides agree with TRBD2. With 4 bases clipped from V and 1 base from J, the junction kept 8 bases outside the gene matches. Germline CDR1 is MNHEY and CDR2 is SVGAGI. The CDR3 length is 16 residues. The CDR3 is CASSSRGGSGTDTQYF. CDR3 bases: TGTGCCAGCAGTTCCCGGGGCGGGAGTGGCACAGATACGCAGTATTTT.

The chain couples TRBV6-1 to TRBJ2-2, with D tentatively TRBD1 (6 bases). Trimming removed 3 bases at V and 6 bases at J, with 14 bases between. This CDR3 comprises 15 residues. The germline CDR1 and CDR2 sequences are MNHNS and SASEGT. CDR3 protein: CASSDGTTRSGELFF. The CDR3 bases are TGTGCCAGCAGTGACGGGACAACGAGGTCCGGGGAGCTGTTTTTT.

This clone occurred a few times. The chain employs TRBV23-1 and TRBJ1-5; D remains unclear. TRBV23-1 is an ORF for which the function is uncertain. V was clipped by 11 bases and J by 1 base, with 12 bases between them. This CDR3 is 13 amino acids long. The CDR3 DNA follows: TGCGCCGGGATGGACGGGAGCAATCAGCCCCAGCATTTT. Protein product: CAGMDGSNQPQHF.

By share, this clone counts as medium-sized. The chain joins TRBV28 to TRBJ2-7; D is unresolved. V lost 5 bases, J lost 11 bases, and 19 bases lay in between. This CDR3 contains 13 residues. CDR1 and CDR2 (germline): MDHEN, SYDVKM. CDR3 region: CASSTPGPHGEYF. Here the CDR3 DNA reads TGTGCCAGCAGTACCCCGGGTCCCCATGGGGAGTACTTC.